This T cell receptor beta chain was profiled in a study of T cells expressing NK-cell markers. This CDR3 spans 13 amino acids. The germline gives CDR1 MNHNS, CDR2 SASEGT. TCRdb reprocessed the 5' RACE reads and keeps a single row for each CDR3 protein, giving no DNA. The sample table sets out approximately 440,000 distinct CDR3 sequences. General study points: Of the CD8+ T cell pool in more than 5 donors, roughly 1.0-8% was accounted for by dominant NKG2C+ clonotypes. Dominance of the CD3+CD56-NKG2C+ fraction by these clonotypes also held in several donors.

About this clonotype: Its target is unknown.

Sequences were obtained from blood T cells: a sorted CD56 or NKG2C T cell subset, CD4+ or CD8+ T cells, or bulk PBMC T cells (not recorded which). The receptor comes from a woman aged 45-65 years in good health. The rearrangement links TRBV6-1 to TRBJ2-4. This CDR3 reads CASSESRDKSQYF.